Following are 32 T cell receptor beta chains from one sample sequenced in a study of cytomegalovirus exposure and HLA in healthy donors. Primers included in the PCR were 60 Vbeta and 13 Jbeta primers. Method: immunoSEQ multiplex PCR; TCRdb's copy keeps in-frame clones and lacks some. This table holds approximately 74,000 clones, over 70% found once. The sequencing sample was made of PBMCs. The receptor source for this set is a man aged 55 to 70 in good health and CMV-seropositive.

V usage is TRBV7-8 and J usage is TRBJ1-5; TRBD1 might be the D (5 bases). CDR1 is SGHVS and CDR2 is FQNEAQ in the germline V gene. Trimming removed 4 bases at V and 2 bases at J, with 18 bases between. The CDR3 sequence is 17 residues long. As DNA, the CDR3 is TGTGCCAGCAGCTCCCCCGGGAGGGGTTTTGGCAATCAGCCCCAGCATTTT. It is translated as CASSSPGRGFGNQPQHF.

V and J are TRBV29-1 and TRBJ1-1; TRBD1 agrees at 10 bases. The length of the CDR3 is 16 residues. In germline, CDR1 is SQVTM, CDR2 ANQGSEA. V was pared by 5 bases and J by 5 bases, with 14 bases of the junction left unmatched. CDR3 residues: CSVPSRDRGTMTEAFF. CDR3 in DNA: TGCAGCGTTCCATCCCGGGACAGGGGTACGATGACTGAAGCTTTCTTT.

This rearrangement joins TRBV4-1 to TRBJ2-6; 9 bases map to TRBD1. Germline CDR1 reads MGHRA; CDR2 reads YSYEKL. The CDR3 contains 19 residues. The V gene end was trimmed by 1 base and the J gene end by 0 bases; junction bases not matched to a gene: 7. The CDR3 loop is CASSQASPGQGSGANVLTF. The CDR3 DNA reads TGCGCCAGCAGCCAAGCAAGCCCGGGACAGGGCTCTGGGGCCAACGTCCTGACTTTC.

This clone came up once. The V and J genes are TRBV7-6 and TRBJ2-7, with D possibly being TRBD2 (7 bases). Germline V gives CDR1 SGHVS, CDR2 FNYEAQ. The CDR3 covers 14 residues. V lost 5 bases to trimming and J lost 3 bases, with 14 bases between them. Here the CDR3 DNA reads TGTGCCAGCAGCCGCGAGGGGGGGGTCTACGAGCAGTACTTC. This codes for CASSREGGVYEQYF.

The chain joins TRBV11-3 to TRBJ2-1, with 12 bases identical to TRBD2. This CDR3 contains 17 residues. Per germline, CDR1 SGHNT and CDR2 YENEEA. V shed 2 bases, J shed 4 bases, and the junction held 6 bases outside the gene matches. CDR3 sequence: CASSLIRLAGGYNEQFF. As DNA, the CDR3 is TGTGCCAGCAGCTTAATCAGGCTAGCGGGAGGGTACAATGAGCAGTTCTTC.

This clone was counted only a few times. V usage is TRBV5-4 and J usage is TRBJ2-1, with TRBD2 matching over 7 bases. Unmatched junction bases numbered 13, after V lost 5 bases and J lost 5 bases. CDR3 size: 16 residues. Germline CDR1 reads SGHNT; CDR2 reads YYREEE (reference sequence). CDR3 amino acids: CASRGWGGDANNEQFF. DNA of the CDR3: TGTGCCAGCAGGGGATGGGGGGGTGACGCCAACAATGAGCAGTTCTTC.

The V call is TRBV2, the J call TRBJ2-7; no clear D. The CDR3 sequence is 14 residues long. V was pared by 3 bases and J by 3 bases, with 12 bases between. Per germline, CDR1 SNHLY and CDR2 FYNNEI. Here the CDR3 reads CASSENPLIYEQYF. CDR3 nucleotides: TGTGCCAGCAGTGAGAATCCGCTAATCTACGAGCAGTACTTC.

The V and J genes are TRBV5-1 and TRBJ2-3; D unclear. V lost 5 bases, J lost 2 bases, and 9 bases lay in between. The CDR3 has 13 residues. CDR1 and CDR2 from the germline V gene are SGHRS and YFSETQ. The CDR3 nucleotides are TGCGCCAGCAGTCTTCCTAACACAGATACGCAGTATTTT. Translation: CASSLPNTDTQYF.

CDR3 amino acids: CASSLEGVGEKLFF. The CDR3 coding sequence is TGTGCCAGCAGCTTGGAAGGGGTAGGAGAAAAACTGTTTTTT. The chain uses TRBV5-5 and TRBJ1-4; D might be TRBD1 (5 bases). This CDR3 region has 14 residues. Germline V gene data show CDR1 as SGHKS and CDR2 as YYEKEE (reference sequence). V dropped 0 bases and J dropped 8 bases, with 11 bases sitting between them. Supplemented by reference TRBV5-5 and TRBJ1-4, the full variable domain reads DAGVTQSPTHLIKTRGQQVTLRCSPISGHKSVSWYQQVLGQGPQFIFQYYEKEERGRGNFPDRFSARQFPNYSSELNVNALLLGDSALYLCASSLEGVGEKLFFGSGTQLSVL.

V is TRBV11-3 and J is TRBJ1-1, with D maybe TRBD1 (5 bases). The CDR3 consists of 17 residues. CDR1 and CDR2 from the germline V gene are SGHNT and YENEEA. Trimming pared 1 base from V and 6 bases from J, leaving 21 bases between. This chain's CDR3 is CASSLVIGGVGVAEAFF. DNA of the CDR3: TGTGCCAGCAGCTTAGTAATTGGCGGGGTAGGGGTCGCTGAAGCTTTCTTT.

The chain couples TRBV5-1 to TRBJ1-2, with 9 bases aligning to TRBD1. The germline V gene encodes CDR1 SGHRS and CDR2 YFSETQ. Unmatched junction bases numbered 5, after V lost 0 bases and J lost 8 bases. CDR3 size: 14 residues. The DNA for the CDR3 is TGCGCCAGCAGCTTGGACAGGGGGCTTCAGGGCTACACCTTC. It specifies CASSLDRGLQGYTF.

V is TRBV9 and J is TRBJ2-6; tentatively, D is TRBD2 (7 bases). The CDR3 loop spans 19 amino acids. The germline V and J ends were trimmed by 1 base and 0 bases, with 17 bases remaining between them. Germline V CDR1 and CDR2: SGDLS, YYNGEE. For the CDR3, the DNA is TGTGCCAGCAGCGTAACGCGGGGGCGGGGGACCTCTGGGGCCAACGTCCTGACTTTC. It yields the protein CASSVTRGRGTSGANVLTF. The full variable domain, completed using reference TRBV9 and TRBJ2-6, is DSGVTQTPKHLITATGQRVTLRCSPRSGDLSVYWYQQSLDQGLQFLIQYYNGEERAKGNILERFSAQQFPDLHSELNLSSLELGDSALYFCASSVTRGRGTSGANVLTFGAGSRLTVL.

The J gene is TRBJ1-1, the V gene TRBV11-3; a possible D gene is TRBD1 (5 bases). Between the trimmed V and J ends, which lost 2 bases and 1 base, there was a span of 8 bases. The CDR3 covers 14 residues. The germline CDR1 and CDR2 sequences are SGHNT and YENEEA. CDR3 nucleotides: TGTGCCAGCAGCTTAAGGGGTGAGAACACTGAAGCTTTCTTT. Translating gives CASSLRGENTEAFF.

The CDR3 is CASRQTGSSYNEQFF. The DNA for the CDR3 is TGTGCCAGCAGACAAACCGGGAGCTCCTACAATGAGCAGTTCTTC. The chain has TRBV7-9 and TRBJ2-1; D possibly corresponds to TRBD2 (6 bases). The CDR3 sequence is 15 residues long. Between the trimmed V and J ends, which lost 6 bases and 0 bases, there was a span of 12 bases. Germline lookup yields CDR1 SEHNR and CDR2 FQNEAQ (reference sequence).

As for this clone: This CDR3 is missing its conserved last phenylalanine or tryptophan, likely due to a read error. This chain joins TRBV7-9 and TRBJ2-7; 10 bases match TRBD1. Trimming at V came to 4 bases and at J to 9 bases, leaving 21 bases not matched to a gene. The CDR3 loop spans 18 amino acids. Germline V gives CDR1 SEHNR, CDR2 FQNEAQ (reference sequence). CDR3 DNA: TGTGCCAGCAGCTCACCGGGACAGGGGTCCTTAAATACCTTCGGGCAGTACCTC. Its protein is CASSSPGQGSLNTFGQYL.

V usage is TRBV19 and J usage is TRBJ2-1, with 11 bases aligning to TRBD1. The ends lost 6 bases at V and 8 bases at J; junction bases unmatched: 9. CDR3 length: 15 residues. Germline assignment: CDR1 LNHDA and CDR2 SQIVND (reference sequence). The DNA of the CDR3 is TGTGCCAGTAGCCGAGCTAAGGGACAGGGGGATGAGCAGTTCTTC. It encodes CASSRAKGQGDEQFF.

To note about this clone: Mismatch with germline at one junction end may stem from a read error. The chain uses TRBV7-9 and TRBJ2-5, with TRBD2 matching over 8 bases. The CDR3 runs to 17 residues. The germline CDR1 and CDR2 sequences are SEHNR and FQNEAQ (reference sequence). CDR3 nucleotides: TGTTCCAGCAGCTTACAACTAGCGGTAACGTACCAAGAGACCCAGTACTTC. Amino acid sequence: CSSSLQLAVTYQETQYF.

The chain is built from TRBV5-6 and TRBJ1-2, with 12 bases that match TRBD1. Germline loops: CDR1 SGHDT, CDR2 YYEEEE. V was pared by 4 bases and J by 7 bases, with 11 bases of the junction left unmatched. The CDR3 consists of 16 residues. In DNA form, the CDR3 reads TGTGCCAGCAGCATCGGGACAGGGGGCGCATGGGGTGGCTACACCTTC. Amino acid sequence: CASSIGTGGAWGGYTF.

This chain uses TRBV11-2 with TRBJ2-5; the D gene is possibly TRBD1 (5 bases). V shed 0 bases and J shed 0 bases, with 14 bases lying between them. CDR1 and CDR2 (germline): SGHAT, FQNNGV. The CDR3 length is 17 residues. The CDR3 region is CASSLDAQANNQETQYF. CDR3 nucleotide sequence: TGTGCCAGCAGCTTAGATGCACAGGCGAATAACCAAGAGACCCAGTACTTC.

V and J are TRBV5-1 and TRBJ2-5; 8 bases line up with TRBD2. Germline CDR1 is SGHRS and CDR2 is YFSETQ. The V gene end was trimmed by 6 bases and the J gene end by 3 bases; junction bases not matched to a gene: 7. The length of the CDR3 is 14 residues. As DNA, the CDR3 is TGCGCCAGCAAGGGGGTAGCGGGAAAAGAGACCCAGTACTTC. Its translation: CASKGVAGKETQYF.

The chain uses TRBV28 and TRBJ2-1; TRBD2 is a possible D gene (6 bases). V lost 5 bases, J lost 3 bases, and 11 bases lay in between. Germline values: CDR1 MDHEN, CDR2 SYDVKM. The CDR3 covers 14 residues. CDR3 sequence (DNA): TGTGCCAGCAGTACCCCCGGGAGCTACAATGAGCAGTTCTTC. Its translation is CASSTPGSYNEQFF.

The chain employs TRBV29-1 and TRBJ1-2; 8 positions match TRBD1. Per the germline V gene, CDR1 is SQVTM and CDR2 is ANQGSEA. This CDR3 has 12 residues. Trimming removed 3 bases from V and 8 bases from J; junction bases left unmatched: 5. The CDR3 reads CSVDSGGRGYTF. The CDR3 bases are TGCAGCGTTGACTCAGGGGGCAGGGGCTACACCTTC.

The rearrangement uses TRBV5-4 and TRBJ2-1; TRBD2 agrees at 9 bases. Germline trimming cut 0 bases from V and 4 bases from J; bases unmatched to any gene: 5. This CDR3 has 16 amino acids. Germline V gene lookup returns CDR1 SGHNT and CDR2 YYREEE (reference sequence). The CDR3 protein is CASSLGLAGSYNEQFF. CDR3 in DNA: TGTGCCAGCAGCTTGGGGCTAGCGGGGTCTTACAATGAGCAGTTCTTC.

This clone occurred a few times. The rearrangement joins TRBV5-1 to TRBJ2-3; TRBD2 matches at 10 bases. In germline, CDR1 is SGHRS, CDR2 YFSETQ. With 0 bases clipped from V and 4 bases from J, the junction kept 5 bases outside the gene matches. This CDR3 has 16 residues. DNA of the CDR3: TGCGCCAGCAGCTTGGAGGCTAGCGGGGGTGCAGATACGCAGTATTTT. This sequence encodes CASSLEASGGADTQYF.

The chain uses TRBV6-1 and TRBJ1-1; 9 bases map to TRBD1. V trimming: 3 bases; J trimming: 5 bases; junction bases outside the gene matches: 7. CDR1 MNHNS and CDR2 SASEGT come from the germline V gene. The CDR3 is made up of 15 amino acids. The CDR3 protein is CASSEIQGAGTEAFF. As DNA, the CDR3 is TGTGCCAGCAGTGAGATACAGGGGGCCGGGACTGAAGCTTTCTTT.

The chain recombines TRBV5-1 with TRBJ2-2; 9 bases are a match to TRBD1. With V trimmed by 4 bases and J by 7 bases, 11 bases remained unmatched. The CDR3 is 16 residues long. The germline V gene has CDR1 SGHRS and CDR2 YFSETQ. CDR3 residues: CASSLLGQGKGGELFF. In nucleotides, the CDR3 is TGCGCCAGCAGCCTCCTTGGACAGGGGAAGGGCGGGGAGCTGTTTTTT.

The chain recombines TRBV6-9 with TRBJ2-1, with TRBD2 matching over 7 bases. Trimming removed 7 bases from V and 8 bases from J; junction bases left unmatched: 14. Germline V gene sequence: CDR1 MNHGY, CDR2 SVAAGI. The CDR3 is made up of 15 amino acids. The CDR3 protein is CASTLGLEFKDEQFF. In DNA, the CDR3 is TGTGCCAGCACACTCGGACTAGAGTTTAAAGATGAGCAGTTCTTC.

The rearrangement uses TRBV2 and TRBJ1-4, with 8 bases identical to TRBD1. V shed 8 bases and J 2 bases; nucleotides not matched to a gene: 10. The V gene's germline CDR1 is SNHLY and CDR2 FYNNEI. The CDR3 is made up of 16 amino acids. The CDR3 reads CASLRDRIATNEKLFF. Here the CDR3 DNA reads TGTGCCAGCCTACGGGACAGGATCGCGACTAATGAAAAACTGTTTTTT.

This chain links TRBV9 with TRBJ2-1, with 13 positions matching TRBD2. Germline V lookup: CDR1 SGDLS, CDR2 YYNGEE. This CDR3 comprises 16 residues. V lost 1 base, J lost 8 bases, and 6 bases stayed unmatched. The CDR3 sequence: CASSVISTSGGDEQFF. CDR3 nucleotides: TGTGCCAGCAGCGTAATAAGTACTAGCGGGGGGGATGAGCAGTTCTTC.

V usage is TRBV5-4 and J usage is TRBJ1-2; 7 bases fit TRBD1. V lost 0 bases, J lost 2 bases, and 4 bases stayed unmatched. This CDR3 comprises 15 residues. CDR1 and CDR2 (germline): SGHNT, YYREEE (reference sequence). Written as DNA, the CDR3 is TGTGCCAGCAGCTTGGAAGGCAGGGGGAACTATGGCTACACCTTC. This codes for CASSLEGRGNYGYTF.

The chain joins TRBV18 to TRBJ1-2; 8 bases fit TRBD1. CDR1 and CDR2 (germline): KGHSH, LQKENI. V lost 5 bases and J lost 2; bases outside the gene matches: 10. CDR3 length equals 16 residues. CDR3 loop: CASSSLGTGENYGYTF. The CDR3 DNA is TGTGCCAGCTCATCTCTTGGGACAGGCGAGAACTATGGCTACACCTTC.

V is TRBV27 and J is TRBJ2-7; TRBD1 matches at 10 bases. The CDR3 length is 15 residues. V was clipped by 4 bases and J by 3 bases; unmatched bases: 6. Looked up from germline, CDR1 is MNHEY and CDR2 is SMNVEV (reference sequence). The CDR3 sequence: CASSSGQGVIYEQYF. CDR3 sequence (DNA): TGTGCCAGCAGTTCAGGACAGGGGGTCATCTACGAGCAGTACTTC.